A single T cell receptor beta chain is shown here with its context. This sample is drawn from a study of shared clonotypes between healthy human individuals. Overall study: Researchers assigned three CD4 naive, three CD4 memory, two CD8 naive and one CD8 memory plate to each donor.

Clones were sequenced by immunoSEQ multiplex PCR, and TCRdb holds only the in-frame ones, with some missing. The sample lists some 1,900,000 clones, approximately 94% occurring once. Germline V CDR1 and CDR2: SEHNR, FQNEAQ (reference sequence). Trimming cost V 1 base and J 2 bases, with 5 bases left between them. The CDR3 sequence is 13 residues long. In the naive CD8 group, cells lacked CD45RO and were positively selected for CCR7, so terminally differentiated effector memory CD45RA+ cells were left out. The sequenced material came from naive CD8+ T cells sorted from blood. The chain joins TRBV7-9 to TRBJ2-5; D call uncertain. This clonotype was obtained from a man younger than 35 in good health. The CDR3 loop is CASSLVQQETQYF. The CDR3 coding sequence is TGTGCCAGCAGCTTAGTGCAGCAAGAGACCCAGTACTTC.